The 26 T cell receptor beta chains given below trace back to one sample, sequenced in a study of cytomegalovirus exposure and HLA in healthy donors. 60 Vbeta and 13 Jbeta primers were used in PCR. Measured with immunoSEQ multiplex PCR; TCRdb has only the in-frame clones, and not every one. This sample has 150,000 to 200,000 clones, with 76% found just once. Material: PBMCs. These receptors all stem from a male donor in good health and CMV-seronegative.

The chain links TRBV5-1 to TRBJ2-5, with a weak D call TRBD2 (6 bases). This CDR3 has 13 residues. Trimming took off 2 bases at V and 5 bases at J, with 10 bases between the two ends. From germline, CDR1 is SGHRS and CDR2 YFSETQ. The CDR3 here is CASSFRGKETQYF. In DNA, the CDR3 is TGCGCCAGCAGCTTCCGGGGGAAGGAGACCCAGTACTTC.

This chain uses TRBV6-6 with TRBJ1-2, with D possibly matching TRBD1 (6 bases). There are 12 residues in the CDR3. Germline CDR1 is MNHNY and CDR2 is SVGAGI (reference sequence). V lost 10 bases to trimming and J lost 5 bases, with 14 bases between them. CDR3 in DNA: TGTGCCACCGGGGGGCAGATTTATGGCTACACCTTC. Protein: CATGGQIYGYTF.

A single count supports this clone. The chain carries TRBV6-5 and TRBJ1-1, with D maybe TRBD1 (6 bases). This CDR3 spans 13 amino acids. CDR1 MNHEY and CDR2 SVGAGI come from the germline V gene. Trimming left V 2 bases short and J 8 bases short, with 12 bases between. The CDR3 region has the DNA TGTGCCAGCAGTTACCCAGGGACACTAGAAGCTTTCTTT. Protein product: CASSYPGTLEAFF.

This clone was seen a few times. The chain is built from TRBV7-8 and TRBJ2-6; TRBD1 is a possible D gene (5 bases). The CDR3 is 16 amino acids. V was clipped by 2 bases and J by 5 bases, with 13 bases between them. Per germline, CDR1 SGHVS and CDR2 FQNEAQ. Here the CDR3 DNA reads TGTGCCAGCAGCTTAAGGGGCAGGCAAAGGGCCAACGTCCTGACTTTC. Translating it yields CASSLRGRQRANVLTF.

The chain combines TRBV18 with TRBJ2-3; the match to TRBD1 covers 10 bases. Trimming removed 4 bases from V and 3 bases from J; junction bases left unmatched: 1. Germline CDR1 reads KGHSH; CDR2 reads LQKENI. The CDR3 runs 14 residues. Here the CDR3 reads CASSRDRGTDTQYF. The CDR3 bases are TGTGCCAGCTCACGGGACAGGGGTACAGATACGCAGTATTTT.

The rearrangement joins TRBV13 to TRBJ1-3, with D possibly being TRBD1 (5 bases). CDR1 and CDR2 (germline): PRHDT, FYEKMQ (reference sequence). Trimming shortened V by 5 bases and J by 3 bases, and 8 bases separated the two germline ends. The CDR3 has 13 amino acids. CDR3 in amino acids: CASSQGVGNTIYF. The CDR3 coding sequence is TGTGCCAGCAGCCAAGGGGTTGGAAACACCATATATTTT.

This chain joins TRBV25-1 and TRBJ1-4; 7 bases are shared with TRBD1. CDR1 is MGHDK and CDR2 is SYGVNS in the germline V gene. CDR3 size: 16 residues. V lost 6 bases to trimming and J lost 5 bases; unmatched junction nucleotides: 12. CDR3 amino acids: CASSRNPGQRNEKLFF. Here the CDR3 DNA reads TGTGCCAGCAGCCGAAACCCGGGACAGAGAAATGAAAAACTGTTTTTT. Complete variable domain (other parts from reference TRBV25-1 and TRBJ1-4): EADIYQTPRYLVIGTGKKITLECSQTMGHDKMYWYQQDPGMELHLIHYSYGVNSTEKGDLSSESTVSRIRTEHFPLTLESARPSHTSQYLCASSRNPGQRNEKLFFGSGTQLSVL.

This clone was recorded a few times. The rearrangement uses TRBV10-3 and TRBJ1-3; tentatively, D is TRBD1 (6 bases). Trimming pared 3 bases from V and 1 base from J, leaving 13 bases between. From germline, CDR1 is ENHRY and CDR2 SYGVKD. The CDR3 extends over 16 amino acids. The CDR3 sequence is CAISDRGWNSGNTIYF. CDR3 coding DNA: TGTGCCATCAGTGACAGGGGCTGGAATTCTGGAAACACCATATATTTT.

This chain uses TRBV10-3 with TRBJ1-2, with 7 bases identical to TRBD1. V lost 7 bases and J lost 4; bases outside the gene matches: 0. The CDR3 has 11 residues. Germline V gene data show CDR1 as ENHRY and CDR2 as SYGVKD. The CDR3 sequence: CAITGGYGYTF. DNA of the CDR3: TGTGCCATCACAGGGGGCTATGGCTACACCTTC.

The J gene is TRBJ2-5, the V gene TRBV19; 14 nucleotides agree with TRBD2. V lost 3 bases to trimming and J lost 0 bases; unmatched junction nucleotides: 12. This CDR3 has 20 residues. CDR1 is LNHDA, CDR2 SQIVND, per germline (reference sequence). The CDR3 DNA reads TGTGCCAGTAGTATCGACGCGGAGACTAGCGGGGGGGCGTACCAAGAGACCCAGTACTTC. Translated: CASSIDAETSGGAYQETQYF.

The chain uses TRBV19 and TRBJ2-2; D unresolved. Germline CDR1 and CDR2: LNHDA and SQIVND (reference sequence). Trimming removed 6 bases from V and 2 bases from J, with 16 bases in between. This CDR3 comprises 16 residues. The CDR3 nucleotides read TGTGCCAGTAGCCCACCCGGGTATCTCAACACCGGGGAGCTGTTTTTT. Translating gives CASSPPGYLNTGELFF.

The gene calls are TRBV2 and TRBJ1-6; perhaps TRBD1 as D (6 bases). Germline assignment: CDR1 SNHLY and CDR2 FYNNEI. The CDR3 loop spans 16 amino acids. Trimming left V 1 base short and J 10 bases short, with 17 bases between. The DNA of the CDR3 is TGTGCCAGCAGTGAAGGAACCAGGGGAATTTACTCACCCCTCCACTTT. Translation gives CASSEGTRGIYSPLHF.

The rearrangement uses TRBV28 and TRBJ1-1; TRBD1 matches at 7 bases. V trimming: 7 bases; J trimming: 1 base; junction bases outside the gene matches: 6. Germline V gene lookup returns CDR1 MDHEN and CDR2 SYDVKM. The CDR3 runs to 14 residues. CDR3 amino acids: CASKSGQRNTEAFF. CDR3 DNA: TGTGCCAGCAAGTCGGGACAGAGGAACACTGAAGCTTTCTTT.

This clone was observed a handful of times. The chain uses TRBV11-2 and TRBJ1-6, with D possibly matching TRBD1 (6 bases). V was shortened by 5 bases and J by 10 bases, with 21 bases between the two germline ends. The CDR3 runs to 16 residues. Germline V lookup: CDR1 SGHAT, CDR2 FQNNGV. As DNA, the CDR3 is TGTGCCAGCAGCCCCCCCGGGGGGGCATTCCAATCACCCCTCCACTTT. Translated: CASSPPGGAFQSPLHF.

There are a few counts of this clone. The chain uses TRBV6-5 and TRBJ2-5; 7 bases fit TRBD1. The CDR3 sequence is 13 residues long. J was trimmed by 2 bases and V by 6 bases; bases with no gene match: 3. Per germline, CDR1 MNHEY and CDR2 SVGAGI. CDR3 DNA: TGTGCCAGCAGGACAGGGTGGCAAGAGACCCAGTACTTC. It yields the protein CASRTGWQETQYF.

Here the CDR3 reads CASTSRGVTAFF. The CDR3 DNA is TGTGCCAGCACCTCCCGGGGGGTTACAGCTTTCTTT. The chain uses TRBV28 and TRBJ1-1, with D perhaps TRBD1 (5 bases). Germline CDR1 and CDR2: MDHEN and SYDVKM. The CDR3 length is 12 residues. V lost 7 bases and J 10 bases, leaving 16 bases between the germline ends.

J is TRBJ1-1 and V is TRBV13; the D is unclear. Germline assignment: CDR1 PRHDT and CDR2 FYEKMQ (reference sequence). V gave up 5 bases and J gave up 3 bases, with 25 bases separating them. The CDR3 extends over 18 amino acids. CDR3 DNA sequence: TGTGCCAGCAGCCCTCGAGGAATCAGTGGACTTAGGGACACTGAAGCTTTCTTT. Protein: CASSPRGISGLRDTEAFF.

The J gene is TRBJ1-3, the V gene TRBV7-6; 7 bases align to TRBD1. V lost 5 bases to trimming and J lost 0 bases; unmatched junction nucleotides: 13. This CDR3 comprises 18 residues. Per germline, CDR1 SGHVS and CDR2 FNYEAQ. DNA for the CDR3: TGTGCCAGCAGCATAGATCCGTTACAGGGGAACTCTGGAAACACCATATATTTT. It specifies CASSIDPLQGNSGNTIYF. The complete variable domain, with remaining parts taken from reference TRBV7-6 and TRBJ1-3, reads GAGVSQSPRYKVTKRGQDVALRCDPISGHVSLYWYRQALGQGPEFLTYFNYEAQQDKSGLPNDRFSAERPEGSISTLTIQRTEQRDSAMYRCASSIDPLQGNSGNTIYFGEGSWLTVV.

The V call is TRBV7-8, the J call TRBJ1-2; TRBD1 is a possible D gene (5 bases). This CDR3 region has 14 residues. V was pared by 5 bases and J by 4 bases, with 14 bases between. Germline CDR1 reads SGHVS; CDR2 reads FQNEAQ. The CDR3 coding sequence is TGTGCCAGCAGCCCAATCCTGGGGGGCTATGGCTACACCTTC. This gives the protein CASSPILGGYGYTF.

This chain connects TRBV5-1 to TRBJ1-1; TRBD1 matches 8 bases. Trimming took 1 base from V and 1 from J; bases not matched to a gene: 9. The CDR3 contains 17 residues. The germline gives CDR1 SGHRS, CDR2 YFSETQ. The DNA for the CDR3 is TGCGCCAGCAGCTTGCAGGGGGCGGGTGTTCAGAACACTGAAGCTTTCTTT. This translates into CASSLQGAGVQNTEAFF.

The rearrangement links TRBV2 to TRBJ2-5; D is perhaps TRBD1 (7 bases). Germline V gives CDR1 SNHLY, CDR2 FYNNEI. The CDR3 extends over 14 amino acids. V was trimmed by 3 bases and J by 5 bases, leaving 13 bases between them. This CDR3 reads CASSEQGGSETQYF. In DNA, the CDR3 is TGTGCCAGCAGTGAGCAGGGGGGTTCGGAGACCCAGTACTTC.

This clone was seen just once. The rearrangement uses TRBV9 and TRBJ2-2; TRBD2 agrees at 8 bases. The V segment lost 0 bases and the J segment 5 bases; nucleotides outside the gene matches: 9. Germline V CDR1 and CDR2: SGDLS, YYNGEE. The CDR3 loop spans 17 amino acids. DNA for the CDR3: TGTGCCAGCAGCGTAGTCCCGCTAGCGGGCGGTACCGGGGAGCTGTTTTTT. It is translated as CASSVVPLAGGTGELFF.

The rearrangement links TRBV5-6 to TRBJ2-1; TRBD1 agrees at 9 bases. CDR3 length: 17 residues. The germline gives CDR1 SGHDT, CDR2 YYEEEE. Trimming cost V 0 bases and J 8 bases; bases outside gene matches: 12. CDR3 in amino acids: CASSLAVGDRVFDEQFF. CDR3 DNA sequence: TGTGCCAGCAGCTTGGCCGTGGGGGACAGGGTATTCGATGAGCAGTTCTTC.

This clone was seen only once. Relative to the germline gene, one junction end is altered; a read error may explain this. The chain combines TRBV7-9 with TRBJ2-7, with a possible D match to TRBD2 (6 bases). Looked up from germline, CDR1 is SEHNR and CDR2 is FQNEAQ (reference sequence). CDR3 length equals 12 residues. In nucleotides, the CDR3 is TGTTCCAGCAGCTCAGGAGGGCGCGAGCAGTACTTC. Its protein is CSSSSGGREQYF.

This clone has more than one count but fewer than ten. The V gene is TRBV18, the J gene TRBJ1-1; 9 nucleotides align to TRBD1. Per germline, CDR1 KGHSH and CDR2 LQKENI. CDR3 length: 12 amino acids. J gave up 10 bases and V 2 bases, and 2 bases lay outside the gene matches. The CDR3 loop is CASSPNRGRAFF. CDR3 in DNA: TGTGCCAGCTCACCAAACAGGGGGCGAGCTTTCTTT.

The chain is built from TRBV9 and TRBJ2-1, with a possible D match to TRBD2 (6 bases). V lost 0 bases and J lost 2, with 6 bases in between. The CDR3 is made up of 14 amino acids. Germline assignment: CDR1 SGDLS and CDR2 YYNGEE. As DNA, the CDR3 is TGTGCCAGCAGCGTAGGCGGGGCCTACAATGAGCAGTTCTTC. Its translation is CASSVGGAYNEQFF.